The clone carrying this T cell receptor (beta chain) was seen a few times. The antigen is not known. The data are from a study of beta chain features in type 1 diabetes. Turning to the study itself: Sorted cells, about 98,000,000 in number, were examined across all samples.

Study observations and caveats: VDJ junctions sequenced from type 1 diabetes patients showed fewer insertions and more deletions.

Expressed TCRB transcripts got sequenced, as all isolated RNA was reverse transcribed. Using immunoSEQ multiplex PCR, the repertoire was profiled, and TCRdb retains in-frame clones only, with some absent. The sample yields over 700,000 clones, roughly a sixth seen once. CD4+ naive, central memory, regulatory and stem cell-like memory subsets were isolated by sorting on CD45RO/CCR7/CD25/CD127/CD95/CD27. CDR3 size: 16 residues. Between the trimmed V and J ends, which lost 1 base and 2 bases, there was a span of 14 bases. The V gene's germline CDR1 is LGHNA and CDR2 YNFKEQ. The V and J genes are TRBV4-2 and TRBJ1-2, with D possibly TRBD1 on 5 matching bases. The sample taken for sequencing was naive CD4+ T cells from blood. This sequence originates from a woman under 30 in good health. The CDR3 bases are TGTGCCAGCAGCCAAGCCGGTGGGGACCGAAACTATGGCTACACCTTC. This codes for CASSQAGGDRNYGYTF.